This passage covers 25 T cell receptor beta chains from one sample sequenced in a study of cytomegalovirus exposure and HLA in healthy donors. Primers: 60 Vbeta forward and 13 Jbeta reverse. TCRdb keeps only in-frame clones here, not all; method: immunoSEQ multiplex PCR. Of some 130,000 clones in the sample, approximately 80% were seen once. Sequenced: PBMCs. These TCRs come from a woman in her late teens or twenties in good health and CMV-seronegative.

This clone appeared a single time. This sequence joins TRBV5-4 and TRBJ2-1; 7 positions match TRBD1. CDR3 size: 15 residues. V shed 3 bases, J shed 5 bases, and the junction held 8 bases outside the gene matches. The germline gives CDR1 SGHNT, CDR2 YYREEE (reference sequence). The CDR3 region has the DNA TGTGCCAGCAGCTCGCTCCGAGACAGGGACAATGAGCAGTTCTTC. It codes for CASSSLRDRDNEQFF. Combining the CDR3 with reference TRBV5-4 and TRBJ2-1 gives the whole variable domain ETGVTQSPTHLIKTRGQQVTLRCSSQSGHNTVSWYQQALGQGPQFIFQYYREEENGRGNFPPRFSGLQFPNYSSELNVNALELDDSALYLCASSSLRDRDNEQFFGPGTRLTVL.

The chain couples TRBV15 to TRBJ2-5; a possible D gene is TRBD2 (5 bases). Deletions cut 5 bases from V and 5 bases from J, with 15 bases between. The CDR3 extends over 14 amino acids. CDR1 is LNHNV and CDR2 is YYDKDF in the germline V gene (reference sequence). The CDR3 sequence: CATSGRGGVETQYF. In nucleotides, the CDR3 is TGTGCCACCAGCGGTCGGGGTGGGGTTGAGACCCAGTACTTC. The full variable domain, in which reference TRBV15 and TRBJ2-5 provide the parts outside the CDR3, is DAMVIQNPRYQVTQFGKPVTLSCSQTLNHNVMYWYQQKSSQAPKLLFHYYDKDFNNEADTPDNFQSRRPNTSFCFLDIRSPGLGDTAMYLCATSGRGGVETQYFGPGTRLLVL.

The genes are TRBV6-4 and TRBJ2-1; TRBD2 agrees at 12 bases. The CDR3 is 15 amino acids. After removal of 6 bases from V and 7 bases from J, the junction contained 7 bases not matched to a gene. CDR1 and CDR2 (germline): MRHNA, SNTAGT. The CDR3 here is CASSRGTSGWNEQFF. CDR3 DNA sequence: TGTGCCAGCAGCCGCGGGACTAGCGGGTGGAATGAGCAGTTCTTC.

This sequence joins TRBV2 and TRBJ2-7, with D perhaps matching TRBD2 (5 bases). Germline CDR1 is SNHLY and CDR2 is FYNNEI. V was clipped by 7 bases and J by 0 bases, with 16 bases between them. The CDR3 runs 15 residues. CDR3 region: CASTLSGMGSYEQYF. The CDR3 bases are TGTGCCAGCACACTCTCCGGGATGGGCTCCTACGAGCAGTACTTC.

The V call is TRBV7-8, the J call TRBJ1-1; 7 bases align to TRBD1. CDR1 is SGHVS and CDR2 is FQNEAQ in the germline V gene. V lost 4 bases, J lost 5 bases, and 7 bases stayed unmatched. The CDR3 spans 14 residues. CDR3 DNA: TGTGCCAGCAGCTGGGACAGAGGGGGGACTGAAGCTTTCTTT. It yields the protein CASSWDRGGTEAFF.

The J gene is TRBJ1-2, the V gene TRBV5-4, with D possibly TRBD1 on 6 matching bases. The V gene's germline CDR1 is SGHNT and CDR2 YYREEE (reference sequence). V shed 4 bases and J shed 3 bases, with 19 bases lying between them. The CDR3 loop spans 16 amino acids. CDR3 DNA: TGTGCCAGCAGCCGCGATTCGGGGGGGCGCTACTATGGCTACACCTTC. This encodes CASSRDSGGRYYGYTF.

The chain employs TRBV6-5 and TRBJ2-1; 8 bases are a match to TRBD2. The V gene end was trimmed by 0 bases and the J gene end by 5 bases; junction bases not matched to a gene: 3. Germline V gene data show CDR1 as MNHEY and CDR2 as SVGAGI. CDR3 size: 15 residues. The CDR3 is CASSYSSGSNNEQFF. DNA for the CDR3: TGTGCCAGCAGTTACTCGAGCGGGAGCAACAATGAGCAGTTCTTC.

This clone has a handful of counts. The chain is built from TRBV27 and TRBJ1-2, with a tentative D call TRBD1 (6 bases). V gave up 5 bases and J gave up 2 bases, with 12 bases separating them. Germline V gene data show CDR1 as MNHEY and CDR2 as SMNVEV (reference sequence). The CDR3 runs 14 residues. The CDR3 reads CASSRQAGNYGYTF. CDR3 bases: TGTGCCAGCAGTAGACAGGCTGGGAACTATGGCTACACCTTC.

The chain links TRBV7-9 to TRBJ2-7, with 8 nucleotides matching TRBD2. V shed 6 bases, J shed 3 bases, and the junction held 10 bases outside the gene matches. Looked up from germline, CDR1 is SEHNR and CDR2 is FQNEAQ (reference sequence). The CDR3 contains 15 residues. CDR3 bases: TGTGCCAGCAGACCGGGGGCGGGAGGTAACTACGAGCAGTACTTC. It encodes CASRPGAGGNYEQYF.

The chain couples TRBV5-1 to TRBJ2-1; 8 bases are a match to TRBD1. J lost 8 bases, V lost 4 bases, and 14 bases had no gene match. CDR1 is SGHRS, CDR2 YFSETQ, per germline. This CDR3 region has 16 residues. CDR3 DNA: TGCGCCAGCAGCGACCGGACAGGGAGAAGCTCGCATGAGCAGTTCTTC. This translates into CASSDRTGRSSHEQFF.

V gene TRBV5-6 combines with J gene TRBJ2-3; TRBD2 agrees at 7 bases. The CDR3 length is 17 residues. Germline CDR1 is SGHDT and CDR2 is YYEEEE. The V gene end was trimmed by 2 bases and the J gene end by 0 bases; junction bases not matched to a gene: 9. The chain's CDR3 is CASSFLGLGDSTDTQYF. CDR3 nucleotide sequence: TGTGCCAGCAGCTTTTTAGGACTAGGGGATAGCACAGATACGCAGTATTTT.

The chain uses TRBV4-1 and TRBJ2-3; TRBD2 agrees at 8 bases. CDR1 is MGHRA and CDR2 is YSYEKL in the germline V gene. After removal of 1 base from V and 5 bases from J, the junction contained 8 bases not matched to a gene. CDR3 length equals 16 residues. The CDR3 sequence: CASSQVQAGAKDTQYF. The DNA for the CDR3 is TGCGCCAGCAGCCAAGTACAAGCGGGAGCTAAAGATACGCAGTATTTT.

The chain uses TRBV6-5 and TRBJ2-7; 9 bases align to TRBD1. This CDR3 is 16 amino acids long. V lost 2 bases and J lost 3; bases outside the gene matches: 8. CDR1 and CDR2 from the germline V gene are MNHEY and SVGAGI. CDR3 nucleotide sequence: TGTGCCAGCAGTTACGCTCCGGGACAGGGATTCTACGAGCAGTACTTC. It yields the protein CASSYAPGQGFYEQYF.

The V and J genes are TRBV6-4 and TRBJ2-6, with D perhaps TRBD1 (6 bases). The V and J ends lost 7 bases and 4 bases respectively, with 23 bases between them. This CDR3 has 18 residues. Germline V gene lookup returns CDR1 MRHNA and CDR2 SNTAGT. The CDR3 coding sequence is TGTGCCAGCATTCCACCCCGGACAGACCGCCGCGGGGCCAACGTCCTGACTTTC. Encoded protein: CASIPPRTDRRGANVLTF.

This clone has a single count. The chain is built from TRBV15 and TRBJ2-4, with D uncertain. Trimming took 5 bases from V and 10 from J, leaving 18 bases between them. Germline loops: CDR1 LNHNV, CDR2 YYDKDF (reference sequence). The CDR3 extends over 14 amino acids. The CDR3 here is CATSFASGSPIQYF. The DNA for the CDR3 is TGTGCCACCAGCTTCGCGTCTGGTTCCCCAATTCAGTACTTC.

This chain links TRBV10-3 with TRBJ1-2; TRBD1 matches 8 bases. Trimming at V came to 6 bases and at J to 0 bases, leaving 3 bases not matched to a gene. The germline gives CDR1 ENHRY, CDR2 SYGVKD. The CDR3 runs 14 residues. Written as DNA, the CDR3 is TGTGCCATCAGGGGACAGGAGCCTAACTATGGCTACACCTTC. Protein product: CAIRGQEPNYGYTF.

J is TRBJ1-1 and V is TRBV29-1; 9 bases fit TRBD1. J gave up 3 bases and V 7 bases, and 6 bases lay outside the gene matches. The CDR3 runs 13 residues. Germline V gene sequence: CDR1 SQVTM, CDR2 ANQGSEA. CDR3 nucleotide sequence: TGCAGCGGTACACAGGGGGCGCACACTGAAGCTTTCTTT. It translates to CSGTQGAHTEAFF.

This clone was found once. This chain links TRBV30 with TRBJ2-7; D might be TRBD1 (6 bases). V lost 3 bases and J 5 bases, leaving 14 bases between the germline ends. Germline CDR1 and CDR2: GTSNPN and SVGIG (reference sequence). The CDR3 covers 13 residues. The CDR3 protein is CAWSANRDNEQYF. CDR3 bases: TGTGCCTGGAGCGCAAACAGGGATAACGAGCAGTACTTC.

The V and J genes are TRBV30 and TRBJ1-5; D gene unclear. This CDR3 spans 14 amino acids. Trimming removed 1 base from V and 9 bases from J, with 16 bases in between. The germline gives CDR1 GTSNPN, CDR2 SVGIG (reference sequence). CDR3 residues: CAWSGGLLHGPQHF. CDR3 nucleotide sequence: TGTGCCTGGAGTGGAGGACTCCTCCACGGGCCCCAGCATTTT.

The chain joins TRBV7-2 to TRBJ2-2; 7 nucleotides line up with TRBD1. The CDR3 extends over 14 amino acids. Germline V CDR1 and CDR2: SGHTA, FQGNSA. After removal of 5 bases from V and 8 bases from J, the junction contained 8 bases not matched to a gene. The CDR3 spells CASSRDSLGGELFF. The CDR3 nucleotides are TGTGCCAGCAGCCGGGACAGTTTAGGGGGGGAGCTGTTTTTT.

The chain's CDR3 is CASSPLFTDTQYF. The CDR3 DNA follows: TGCGCCAGCAGCCCCCTTTTCACAGATACGCAGTATTTT. The chain has TRBV5-1 and TRBJ2-3; unclear D gene. The CDR3 totals 13 residues. Germline-derived CDR1 and CDR2 are SGHRS and YFSETQ. V was cut by 4 bases and J by 2 bases, with 8 bases left in between.

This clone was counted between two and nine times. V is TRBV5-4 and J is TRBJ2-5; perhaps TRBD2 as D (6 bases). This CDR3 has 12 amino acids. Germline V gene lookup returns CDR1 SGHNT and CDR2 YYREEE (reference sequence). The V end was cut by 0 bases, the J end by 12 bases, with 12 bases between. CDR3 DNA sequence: TGTGCCAGCAGCTTGGCCTTGGGCGGGGAGTACTTC. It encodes CASSLALGGEYF.

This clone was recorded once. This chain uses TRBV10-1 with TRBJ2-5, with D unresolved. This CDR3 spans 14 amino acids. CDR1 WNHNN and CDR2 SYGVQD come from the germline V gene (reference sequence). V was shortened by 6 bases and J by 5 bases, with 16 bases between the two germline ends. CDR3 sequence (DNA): TGCGCCAGCAGCCCAGTACTACCCCGCGAGACCCAGTACTTC. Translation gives CASSPVLPRETQYF.

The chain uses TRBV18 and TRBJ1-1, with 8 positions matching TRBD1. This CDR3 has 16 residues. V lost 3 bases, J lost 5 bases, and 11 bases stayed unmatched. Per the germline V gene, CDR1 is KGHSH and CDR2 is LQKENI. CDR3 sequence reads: CASSPIVPRTGTEAFF. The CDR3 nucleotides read TGTGCCAGCTCACCGATAGTGCCCCGGACAGGGACTGAAGCTTTCTTT.

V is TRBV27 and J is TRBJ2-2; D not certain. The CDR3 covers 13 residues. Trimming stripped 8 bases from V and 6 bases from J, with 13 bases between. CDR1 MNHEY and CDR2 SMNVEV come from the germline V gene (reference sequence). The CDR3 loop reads CASPEGDAGELFF. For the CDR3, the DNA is TGTGCCAGCCCGGAAGGAGACGCCGGGGAGCTGTTTTTT.